These T cell receptor beta chains were read from a single sample in a study of memory CD4+ T cells and cytomegalovirus serostatus. The repertoire was sequenced with immunoSEQ multiplex PCR; TCRdb's copy has only in-frame clones and lacks some. This sample yields about 41,000 clones, of which around 78% are seen a single time; roughly 6.7% belongs to the top ten. The source material was memory CD4+ T cells from blood. These receptors all come from an adult in good health and CMV-seronegative. Each CDR3 is given with its conserved first and last residue. D genes are given only for firm matches. Some rows have no size entry. The others give once, few or many, or a class for an expanded clone.

TRBJ1-1	few	TRBV6-1	.	TGTGCCAGCAGTGAGATCGGGGAGTGGAACACTGAAGCTTTCTTT	CASSEIGEWNTEAFF
TRBJ2-1	.	TRBV7-9	.	TGTGCCAGCAGCTTAGAGGGGGTCCGGTCCTACAATGAGCAGTTCTTC	CASSLEGVRSYNEQFF
TRBJ2-2	.	TRBV19	TRBD1	TGTGCCAGTAGTATCGGACAGGGGTACACCGGGGAGCTGTTTTTT	CASSIGQGYTGELFF
TRBJ2-1	few	TRBV7-8	.	TGTGCCAGCAGCTTATCTTTTAACGACAATGAGCAGTTCTTC	CASSLSFNDNEQFF
TRBJ1-5	.	TRBV5-1	.	TGCGCCAGCATGGAAGGGTCCCAGCCCCAGCATTTT	CASMEGSQPQHF
TRBJ2-2	.	TRBV6-1	.	TGTGCCAGCAGCTGGGGTACGAGGACCGGGGAGCTGTTTTTT	CASSWGTRTGELFF
TRBJ2-2	few	TRBV7-7	TRBD1	TGTGCTAGCAGCCCGACAGGGGGCATGACCGGGGAGCTGTTTTTT	CASSPTGGMTGELFF
TRBJ2-7	.	TRBV30	.	TGTGCCTGGGGGGAGGGCCAGGGGTACGAGCAGTACTTC	CAWGEGQGYEQYF
TRBJ2-1	.	TRBV5-5	.	TGTGCCAGCAGCTTGGTTAGTACGGCAGTCTTC	CASSLVSTAVF
TRBJ2-7	.	TRBV29-1	.	TGCAGCGGGGGAGAAGGGGCCGGCGAGCAGTACTTC	CSGGEGAGEQYF
TRBJ1-1	few	TRBV12-5	.	TGTGCTAGCGCTCTGGAAGAGAACACTGAAGCTTTCTTT	CASALEENTEAFF
TRBJ1-5	.	TRBV7-9	.	TGTGCCAGCAGCTTAGGGATGAGCAATCAGCCCCAGCATTTT	CASSLGMSNQPQHF
TRBJ1-1	medium-sized	TRBV19	.	TGTGCCAGTAGTATTGGGCCCAACACTGAAGCTTTCTTT	CASSIGPNTEAFF
TRBJ2-7	once	TRBV4-2	TRBD2	TGTGCCAGCAGCTTCGGACTAGCGGTCTACGAGCAGTACTTC	CASSFGLAVYEQYF
TRBJ1-5	once	TRBV12-5	.	TGTGCTAGTGCCCCCCGGCTAAATCAGCCCCAGCATTTT	CASAPRLNQPQHF
TRBJ2-5	few	TRBV28	.	TGTGCCAGCACTGGGGGGTGGGAGACCCAGTACTTC	CASTGGWETQYF
TRBJ2-3	.	TRBV9	.	TGTGCCAGCAGCGCCAGGGGAAACACAGATACGCAGTATTTT	CASSARGNTDTQYF
TRBJ1-2	.	TRBV18	.	TGTGCCAGCTCATCTACCACGAGAGATGGCTACACCTTC	CASSSTTRDGYTF
TRBJ1-5	.	TRBV18	.	TGTGCCAGCTCACCCGGGGTCGAGGATCAGCCCCAGCATTTT	CASSPGVEDQPQHF
TRBJ2-1	.	TRBV5-4	TRBD1	TGTGCCAGCAGCTTGGGCGGGACAGGGGGAAACAATGAGCAGTTCTTC	CASSLGGTGGNNEQFF